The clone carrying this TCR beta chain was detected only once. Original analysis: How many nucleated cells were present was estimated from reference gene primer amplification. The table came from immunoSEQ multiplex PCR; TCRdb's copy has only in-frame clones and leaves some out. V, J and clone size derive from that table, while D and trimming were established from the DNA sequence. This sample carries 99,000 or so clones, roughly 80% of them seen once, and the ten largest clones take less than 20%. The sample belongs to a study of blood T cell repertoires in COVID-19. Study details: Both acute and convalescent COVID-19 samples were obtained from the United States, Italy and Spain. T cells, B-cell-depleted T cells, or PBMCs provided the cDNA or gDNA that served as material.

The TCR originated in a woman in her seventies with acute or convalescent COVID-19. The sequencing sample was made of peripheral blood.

CDR3 sequence: CASSLGAGMNTEAFF. The CDR3 nucleotides are TGCGCCAGCAGCTTGGGTGCAGGGATGAACACTGAAGCTTTCTTT. This chain links TRBV5-1 with TRBJ1-1; perhaps TRBD1 as D (5 bases). Deletions cut 0 bases from V and 0 bases from J, with 9 bases between. Germline V gives CDR1 SGHRS, CDR2 YFSETQ. The CDR3 has 15 amino acids.